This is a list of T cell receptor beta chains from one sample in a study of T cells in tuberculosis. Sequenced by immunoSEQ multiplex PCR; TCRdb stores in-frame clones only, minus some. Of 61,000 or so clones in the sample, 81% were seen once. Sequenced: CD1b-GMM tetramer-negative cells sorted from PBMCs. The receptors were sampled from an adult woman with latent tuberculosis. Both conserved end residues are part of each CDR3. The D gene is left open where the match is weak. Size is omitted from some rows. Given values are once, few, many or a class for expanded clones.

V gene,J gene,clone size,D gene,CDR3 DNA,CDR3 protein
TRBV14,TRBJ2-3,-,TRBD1,TGTGCCAGCAGCCTAAGGGACAGGGTCAGAGCAGATACGCAGTATTTT,CASSLRDRVRADTQYF
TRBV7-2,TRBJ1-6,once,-,TGTGCCAGCAGCTTAGTCAGGGGACCCTCACCCCTCCACTTT,CASSLVRGPSPLHF
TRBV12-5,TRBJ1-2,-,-,TGTGCTAGTGGTTTGGGGGGCAAAGCTAACTATGGCTACACCTTC,CASGLGGKANYGYTF
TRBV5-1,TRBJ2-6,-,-,TGCGCCAGCAGCCAGTGGGGGGGCGGAACCTCTGGGGCCAACGTCCTGACTTTC,CASSQWGGGTSGANVLTF
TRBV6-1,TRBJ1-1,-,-,TGTGCCAGCAGTGAAGCGCTTGGGGGGGCTCGAACTGAAGCTTTCTTT,CASSEALGGARTEAFF
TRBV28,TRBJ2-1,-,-,TGTGCCAGCAAGTTACGGGGGGCTTACAATGAGCAGTTCTTC,CASKLRGAYNEQFF
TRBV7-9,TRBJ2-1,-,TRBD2,TGTGCCAGCAGCCCCTCCGGGACTAGCGGGAGGGCGGCCTACAATGAGCAGTTCTTC,CASSPSGTSGRAAYNEQFF
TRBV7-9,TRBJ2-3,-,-,TGTGCCAGCAGCCAAAGCACAGATACGCAGTATTTT,CASSQSTDTQYF
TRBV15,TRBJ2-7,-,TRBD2,TGTGCCACCAGCAGAGCCGGGACTAGCGTATCCATCGAGCAGTACTTC,CATSRAGTSVSIEQYF
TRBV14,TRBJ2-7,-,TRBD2,TGTGCCAGCAGCCAAGCGAGACTAGCTCTCGAGCAGTACTTC,CASSQARLALEQYF
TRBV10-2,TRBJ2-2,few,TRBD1,TGCGCCAGCAGCGATACGGACAGGACGAACACCGGGGAGCTGTTTTTT,CASSDTDRTNTGELFF
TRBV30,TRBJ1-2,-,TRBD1,TGTGCCTGGAGTGTAGGGGGACAGGGGGCCGGAGGCTACACCTTC,CAWSVGGQGAGGYTF
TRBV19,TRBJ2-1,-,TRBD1,TGTGCCAGTAGTATAGGCACACCACAGGGGGCGCGAATGAATGAGCAGTTCTTC,CASSIGTPQGARMNEQFF
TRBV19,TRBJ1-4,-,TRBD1,TGTGCCAGTAGCGCCCGGACAGGAGGTAATGAAAAACTGTTTTTT,CASSARTGGNEKLFF
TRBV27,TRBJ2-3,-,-,TGTGCCAGCAGTTTAATCTCAGGCACAGATACGCAGTATTTT,CASSLISGTDTQYF
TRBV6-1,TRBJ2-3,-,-,TGTGCCGGAAACAGTGAAGGCAGGGTTCCAGATACGCAGTATTTT,CAGNSEGRVPDTQYF
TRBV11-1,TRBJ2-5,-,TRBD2,TGTGCCAGCAGCCAAAGGACCCCGGGACTAGGGGAAGAGACCCAGTACTTC,CASSQRTPGLGEETQYF
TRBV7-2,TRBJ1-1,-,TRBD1,TGTGCCAGCGCGCCACGGGGACAGGAGAACACTGAAGCTTTCTTT,CASAPRGQENTEAFF
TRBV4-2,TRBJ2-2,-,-,TGTGCCAGCAGCCGCAGGGGGGCAGACACCCTATTAATTGCCGGGGAGCTGTTTTTT,CASSRRGADTLLIAGELFF
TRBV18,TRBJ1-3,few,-,TGTGCCAGCTCACGCGATTACTCTGGAAACACCATATATTTT,CASSRDYSGNTIYF
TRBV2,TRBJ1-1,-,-,TGTGCCAGCATCCGGGACAACAATGAAGCTTTCTTT,CASIRDNNEAFF
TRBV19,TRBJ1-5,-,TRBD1,TGTGCCAGTAGGCAGGGACAGGGACTTTTACTGAATCAGCCCCAGCATTTT,CASRQGQGLLLNQPQHF
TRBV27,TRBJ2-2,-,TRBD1,TGTGCCAGCAGTTCCCACGGGACAGGGGTTCGCACCGGGGAGCTGTTTTTT,CASSSHGTGVRTGELFF
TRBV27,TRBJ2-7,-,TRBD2,TGTGCCAGCAGCTCCGGACTAGCGGGAGGGCCCGCGTCCTACGAGCAGTACTTC,CASSSGLAGGPASYEQYF
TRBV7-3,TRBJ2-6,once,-,TGTGCCAGCAGCTTTGGCAGTACCCTCTCTGGGGCCAACGTCCTGACTTTC,CASSFGSTLSGANVLTF
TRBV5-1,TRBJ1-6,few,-,TGCGCCAGCAGCTCAACAGGGATCTCCTATAATTCACCCCTCCACTTT,CASSSTGISYNSPLHF
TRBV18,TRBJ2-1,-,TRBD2,TGTGCCAGCTCACCATCGGGGGGGGGTGACAATGAGCAGTTCTTC,CASSPSGGGDNEQFF
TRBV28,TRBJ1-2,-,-,TGTGCCAGCAGTTTCAAACAGGGAAGTGGGGCTAACTATGGCTACACCTTC,CASSFKQGSGANYGYTF
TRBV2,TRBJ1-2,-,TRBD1,TGTGCCAGCACTTTCGGACAGGCGTACTATGGCTACACCTTC,CASTFGQAYYGYTF
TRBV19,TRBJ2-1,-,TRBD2,TGTGCCAGTAGTATGACTAGCGGGAGCTCCTACAATGAGCAGTTCTTC,CASSMTSGSSYNEQFF
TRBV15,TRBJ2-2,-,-,TGTGCCACCAGCAGAGAAGGGGGAACGAACACCGGGGAGCTGTTTTTT,CATSREGGTNTGELFF
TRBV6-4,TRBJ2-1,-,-,TGTGCCAGCAGTCTTCGAACGGTTCTGGAGGGGGCCGACAATGAGCAGTTCTTC,CASSLRTVLEGADNEQFF
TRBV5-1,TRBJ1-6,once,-,TGCGCCAGCAGCTCGGACTCTCACTCCTCCTATAATTCACCCCTCCACTTT,CASSSDSHSSYNSPLHF
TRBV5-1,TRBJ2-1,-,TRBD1,TGCGCCAGCAGCTTGATAAGGACAGGGGGCAATGAGCAGTTCTTC,CASSLIRTGGNEQFF
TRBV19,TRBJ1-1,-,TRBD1,TGTGCCAGTAGTATTTCGGGCGGACAGGGGATCGCTGAAGCTTTCTTT,CASSISGGQGIAEAFF
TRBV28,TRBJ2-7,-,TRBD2,TGTGCCAGCAGTTTAGGCGGGAGGCCGTCCTACGAGCAGTACTTC,CASSLGGRPSYEQYF
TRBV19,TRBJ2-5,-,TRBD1,TGTGCCAGTAGTTTGGGGTTATTTAGGACAGGTGGGGAGGAGACCCAGTACTTC,CASSLGLFRTGGEETQYF